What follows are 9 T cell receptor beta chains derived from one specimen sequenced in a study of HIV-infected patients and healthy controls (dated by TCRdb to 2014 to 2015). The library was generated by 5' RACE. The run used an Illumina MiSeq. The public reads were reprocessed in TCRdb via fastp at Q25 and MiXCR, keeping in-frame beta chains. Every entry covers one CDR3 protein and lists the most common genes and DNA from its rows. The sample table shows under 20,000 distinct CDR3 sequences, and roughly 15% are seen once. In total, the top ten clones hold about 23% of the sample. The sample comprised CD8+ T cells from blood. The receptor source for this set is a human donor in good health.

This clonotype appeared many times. The CDR3 sequence: CASSERDRENEQYF. The CDR3 bases are TGTGCCAGTTCAGAACGGGACAGAGAGAATGAGCAGTACTTC. The chain carries TRBV9 and TRBJ2-7; 7 bases are shared with TRBD1. The CDR3 length is 14 residues. Germline assignment: CDR1 SGDLS and CDR2 YYNGEE. The ends lost 8 bases at V and 7 bases at J; junction bases unmatched: 15. Together with reference TRBV9 and TRBJ2-7, the CDR3 gives the full variable domain: DSGVTQTPKHLITATGQRVTLRCSPRSGDLSVYWYQQSLDQGLQFLIQYYNGEERAKGNILERFSAQQFPDLHSELNLSSLELGDSALYFCASSERDRENEQYFGPGTRLTVT.

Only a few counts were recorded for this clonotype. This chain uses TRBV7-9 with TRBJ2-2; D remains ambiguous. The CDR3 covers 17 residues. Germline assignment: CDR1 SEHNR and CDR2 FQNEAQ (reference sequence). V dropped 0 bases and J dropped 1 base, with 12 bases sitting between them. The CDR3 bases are TGTGCCAGCAGCTTAGCTTTGGGAAAATGGAACACCGGGGAGCTGTTTTTT. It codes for CASSLALGKWNTGELFF.

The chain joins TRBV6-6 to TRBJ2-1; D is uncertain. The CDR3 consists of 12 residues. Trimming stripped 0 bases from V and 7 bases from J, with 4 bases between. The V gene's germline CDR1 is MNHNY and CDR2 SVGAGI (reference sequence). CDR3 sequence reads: CASSYSRNEQFF. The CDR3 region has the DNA TGTGCCAGCAGTTACTCGAGGAATGAGCAGTTCTTC.

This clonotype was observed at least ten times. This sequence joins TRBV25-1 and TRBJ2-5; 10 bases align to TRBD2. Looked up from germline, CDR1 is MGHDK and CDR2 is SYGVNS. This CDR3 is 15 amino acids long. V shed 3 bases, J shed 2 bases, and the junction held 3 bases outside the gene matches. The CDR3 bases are TGTGCCAGCAGTGATAGGACTAGCGGACAAGAGACCCAGTACTTC. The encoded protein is CASSDRTSGQETQYF.

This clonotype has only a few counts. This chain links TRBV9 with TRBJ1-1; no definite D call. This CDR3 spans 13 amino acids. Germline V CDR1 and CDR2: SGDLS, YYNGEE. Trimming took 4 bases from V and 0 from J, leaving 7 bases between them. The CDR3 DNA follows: TGTGCCAGCAGCAGGGAAATGAACACTGAAGCTTTCTTT. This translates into CASSREMNTEAFF.

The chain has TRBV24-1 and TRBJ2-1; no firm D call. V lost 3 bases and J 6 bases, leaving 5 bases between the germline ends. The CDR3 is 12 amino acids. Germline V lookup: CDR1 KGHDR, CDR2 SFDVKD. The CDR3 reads CATSDTGNEQFF. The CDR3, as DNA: TGTGCCACCAGTGATACCGGCAATGAGCAGTTCTTC.

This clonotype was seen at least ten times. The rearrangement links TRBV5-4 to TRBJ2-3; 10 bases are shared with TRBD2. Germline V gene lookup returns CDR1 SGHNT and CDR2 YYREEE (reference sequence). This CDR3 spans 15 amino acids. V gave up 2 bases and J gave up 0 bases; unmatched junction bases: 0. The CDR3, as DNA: TGTGCCAGCAGCTTTAGCGGGGGGAGCACAGATACGCAGTATTTT. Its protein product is CASSFSGGSTDTQYF.

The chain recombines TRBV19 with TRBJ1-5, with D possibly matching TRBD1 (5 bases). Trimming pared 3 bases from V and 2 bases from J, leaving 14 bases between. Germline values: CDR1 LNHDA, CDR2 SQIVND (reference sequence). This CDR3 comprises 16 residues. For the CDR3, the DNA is TGTGCCAGTAGTATGCCAGTGGGGGGAGGCAATCAGCCCCAGCATTTT. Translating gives CASSMPVGGGNQPQHF.

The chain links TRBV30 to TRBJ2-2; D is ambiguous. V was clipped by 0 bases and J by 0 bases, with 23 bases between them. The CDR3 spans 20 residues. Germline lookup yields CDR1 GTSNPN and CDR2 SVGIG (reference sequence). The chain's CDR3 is CAWSVRSVQIQTSNTGELFF. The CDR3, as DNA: TGTGCCTGGAGTGTACGATCGGTACAGATCCAAACGTCGAACACCGGGGAGCTGTTTTTT.